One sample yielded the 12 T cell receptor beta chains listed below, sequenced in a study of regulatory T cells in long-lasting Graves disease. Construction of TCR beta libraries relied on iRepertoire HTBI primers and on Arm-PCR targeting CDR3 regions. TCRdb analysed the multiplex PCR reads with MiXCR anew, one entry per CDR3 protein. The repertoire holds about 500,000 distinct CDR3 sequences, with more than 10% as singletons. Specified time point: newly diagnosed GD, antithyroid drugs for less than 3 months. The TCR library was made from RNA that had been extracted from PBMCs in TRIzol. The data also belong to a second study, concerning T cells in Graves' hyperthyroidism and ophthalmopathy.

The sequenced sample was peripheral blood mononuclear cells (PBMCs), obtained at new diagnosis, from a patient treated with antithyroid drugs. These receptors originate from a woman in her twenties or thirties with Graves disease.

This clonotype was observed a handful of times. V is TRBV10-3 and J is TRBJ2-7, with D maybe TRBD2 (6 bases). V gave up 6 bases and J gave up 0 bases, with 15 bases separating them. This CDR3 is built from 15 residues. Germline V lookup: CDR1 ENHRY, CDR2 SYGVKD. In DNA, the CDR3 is TGTGCCATCAGCGCGGGACCGCTCGGCTCCTACGAGCAGTACTTC. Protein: CAISAGPLGSYEQYF.

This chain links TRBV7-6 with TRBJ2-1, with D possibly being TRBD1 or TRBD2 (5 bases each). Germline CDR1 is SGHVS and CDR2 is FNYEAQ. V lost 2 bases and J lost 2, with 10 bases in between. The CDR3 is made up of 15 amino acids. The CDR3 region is CASSLIEGPYNEQFF. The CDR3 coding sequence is TGTGCCAGCAGCTTAATCGAGGGGCCCTACAATGAGCAGTTCTTC. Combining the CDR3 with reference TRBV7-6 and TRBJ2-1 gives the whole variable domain GAGVSQSPRYKVTKRGQDVALRCDPISGHVSLYWYRQALGQGPEFLTYFNYEAQQDKSGLPNDRFSAERPEGSISTLTIQRTEQRDSAMYRCASSLIEGPYNEQFFGPGTRLTVL.

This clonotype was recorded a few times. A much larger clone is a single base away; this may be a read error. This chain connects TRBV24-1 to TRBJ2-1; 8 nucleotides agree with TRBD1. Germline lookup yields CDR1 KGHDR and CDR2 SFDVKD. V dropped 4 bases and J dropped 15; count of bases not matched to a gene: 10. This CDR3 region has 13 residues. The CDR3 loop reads CATSEGWDRKRFF. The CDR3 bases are TGTGCCACCAGTGAGGGATGGGACAGGAAGCGGTTCTTC.

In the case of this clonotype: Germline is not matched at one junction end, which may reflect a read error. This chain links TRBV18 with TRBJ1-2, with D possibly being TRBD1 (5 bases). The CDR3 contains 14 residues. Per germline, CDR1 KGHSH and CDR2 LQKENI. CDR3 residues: CASSPSGNNYGYAF. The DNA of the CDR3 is TGTGCCAGCTCACCTTCAGGGAATAACTATGGCTACGCCTTC.

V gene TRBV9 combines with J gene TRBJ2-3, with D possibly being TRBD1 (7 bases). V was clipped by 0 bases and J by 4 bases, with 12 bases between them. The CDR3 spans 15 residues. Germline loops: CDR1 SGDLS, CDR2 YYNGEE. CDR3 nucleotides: TGTGCCAGCAGCGTAGGACAGGGAGGCGCAGATACGCAGTATTTT. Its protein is CASSVGQGGADTQYF. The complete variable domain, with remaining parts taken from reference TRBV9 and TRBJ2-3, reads DSGVTQTPKHLITATGQRVTLRCSPRSGDLSVYWYQQSLDQGLQFLIQYYNGEERAKGNILERFSAQQFPDLHSELNLSSLELGDSALYFCASSVGQGGADTQYFGPGTRLTVL.

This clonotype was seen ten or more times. This CDR3 is CASSFHPGSDTGELFF. The CDR3 DNA reads TGTGCCAGCAGCTTTCACCCCGGGAGTGACACCGGGGAGCTGTTTTTT. The rearrangement uses TRBV13 and TRBJ2-2; D may be TRBD2 (6 bases). Germline V gives CDR1 PRHDT, CDR2 FYEKMQ (reference sequence). Trimming took 3 bases from V and 3 from J, leaving 14 bases between them. The CDR3 has 16 amino acids. Full variable domain (missing parts from reference TRBV13 and TRBJ2-2): AAGVIQSPRHLIKEKRETATLKCYPIPRHDTVYWYQQGPGQDPQFLISFYEKMQSDKGSIPDRFSAQQFSDYHSELNMSSLELGDSALYFCASSFHPGSDTGELFFGEGSRLTVL.

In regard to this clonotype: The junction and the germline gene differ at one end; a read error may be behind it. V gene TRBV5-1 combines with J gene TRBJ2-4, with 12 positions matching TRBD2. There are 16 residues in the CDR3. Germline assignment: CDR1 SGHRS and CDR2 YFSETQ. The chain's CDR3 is CVSSLERTSGIEIQYF. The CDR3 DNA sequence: TGCGTCAGCAGCTTGGAGCGGACTAGCGGGATCGAAATTCAGTACTTC.

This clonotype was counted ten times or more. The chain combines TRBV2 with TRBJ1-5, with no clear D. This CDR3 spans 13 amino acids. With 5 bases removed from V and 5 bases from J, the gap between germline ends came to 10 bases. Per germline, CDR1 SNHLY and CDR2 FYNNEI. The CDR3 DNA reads TGTGCCAGCAGTCCCCTGGGGTATCAGCCCCAGCATTTT. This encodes CASSPLGYQPQHF. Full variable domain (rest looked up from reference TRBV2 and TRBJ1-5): EPEVTQTPSHQVTQMGQEVILRCVPISNHLYFYWYRQILGQKVEFLVSFYNNEISEKSEIFDDQFSVERPDGSNFTLKIRSTKLEDSAMYFCASSPLGYQPQHFGDGTRLSIL.

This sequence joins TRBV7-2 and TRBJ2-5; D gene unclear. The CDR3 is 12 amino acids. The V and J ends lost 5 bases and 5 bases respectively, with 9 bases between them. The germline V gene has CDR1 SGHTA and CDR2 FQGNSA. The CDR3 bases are TGTGCCAGCAGCACTCCGGTGGAGACCCAGTACTTC. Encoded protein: CASSTPVETQYF.

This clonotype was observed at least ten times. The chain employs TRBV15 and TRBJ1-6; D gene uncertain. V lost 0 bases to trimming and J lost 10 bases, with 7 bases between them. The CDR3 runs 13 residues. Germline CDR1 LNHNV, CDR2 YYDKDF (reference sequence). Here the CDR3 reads CATSRDQGSPLHF. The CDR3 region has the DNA TGTGCCACCAGCAGAGATCAAGGATCACCCCTCCACTTT. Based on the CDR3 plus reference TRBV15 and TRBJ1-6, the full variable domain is DAMVIQNPRYQVTQFGKPVTLSCSQTLNHNVMYWYQQKSSQAPKLLFHYYDKDFNNEADTPDNFQSRRPNTSFCFLDIRSPGLGDTAMYLCATSRDQGSPLHFGNGTRLTVT.

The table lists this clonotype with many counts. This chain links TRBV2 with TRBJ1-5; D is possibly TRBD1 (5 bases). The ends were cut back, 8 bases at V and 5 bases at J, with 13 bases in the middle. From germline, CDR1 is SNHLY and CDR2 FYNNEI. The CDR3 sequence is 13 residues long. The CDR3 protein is CASQEGLHQPQHF. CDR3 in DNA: TGTGCCAGCCAAGAGGGACTGCATCAGCCCCAGCATTTT.

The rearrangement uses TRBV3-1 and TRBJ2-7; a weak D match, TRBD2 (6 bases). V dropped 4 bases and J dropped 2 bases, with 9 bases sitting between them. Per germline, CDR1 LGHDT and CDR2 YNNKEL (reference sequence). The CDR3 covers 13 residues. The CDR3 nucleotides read TGTGCCAGCAGCCGGGGGGAGGCCTACGAGCAGTACTTC. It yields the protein CASSRGEAYEQYF.